This T cell receptor (beta chain) is from a study of shared clonotypes between healthy human individuals. Study overall: Per donor, three plates held CD4 naive cells, three held CD4 memory, two held CD8 naive and one held CD8 memory.

In regard to this clone: Its target is unknown.

Clones were sequenced by immunoSEQ multiplex PCR, and TCRdb holds only the in-frame ones, with some missing. Among 2 million to 2.5 million clones listed, roughly 95% were seen once. Study-level points and caveats: Approximately 5% was the fraction of naive CD4 clonotypes found shared across several donors.

This CDR3 contains 15 residues. V trimming: 4 bases; J trimming: 4 bases; junction bases outside the gene matches: 1. Germline loops: CDR1 SGHDN, CDR2 FVKESK. This TCR derives from a man aged 18 to 29 in good health. The rearrangement joins TRBV14 to TRBJ2-2; 12 bases agree with TRBD2. The material sequenced was naive CD4+ T cells sorted from blood. Regarding subset: CD45RA+ positively selected. CDR3 protein: CASSPGLAGTGELFF. CDR3 DNA: TGTGCCAGCAGCCCGGGACTAGCGGGCACCGGGGAGCTGTTTTTT.